This T cell receptor beta chain is from a study of blood T cell repertoires in COVID-19. Study as a whole: Spain, Italy and the United States supplied samples that represented acute and convalescent COVID-19.

The germline CDR1 and CDR2 sequences are MNHEY and SVGEGT. V shed 5 bases and J 4 bases; nucleotides not matched to a gene: 2. CDR3 length equals 14 residues. Seattle participants joined during active infection and were tracked over time. In the authors' workflow: Nucleated cell counts were estimated from reference gene primer amplification. Sequencing used immunoSEQ multiplex PCR; TCRdb keeps in-frame clones, though not all of them. V, J and clone size were drawn from that table, and D and trimming were deduced from the DNA. This table holds roughly 170,000 clones, around 87% found once. This clonotype was obtained from a woman in her seventies with COVID-19, enrolled during active disease. Material: peripheral blood. The chain combines TRBV6-2 or TRBV6-3 with TRBJ2-6; TRBD2 agrees at 7 bases. CDR3 in DNA: TGTGCCAGCAGTCTTAGCGGGGGGGCCAACGTCCTGACTTTC. Amino acids: CASSLSGGANVLTF.